A selection of T cell receptor beta chains follows, all from one sample in a study of cytomegalovirus exposure and HLA in healthy donors. The repertoire was sequenced with immunoSEQ multiplex PCR; TCRdb's copy has only in-frame clones and lacks some. In the table there are 77,000 or so clones, about 79% of which are singletons. Sequenced sample: PBMCs. The receptors derive from a woman aged 40 to 55 in good health and CMV-seronegative. Each CDR3 is given with its conserved first and last residue. A D gene is named only where the DNA matches it firmly. Clone size is not always given. Where it is, it says once, few, many or a class for expanded clones.

V gene	clone size	CDR3 length	J gene	D gene	CDR3 DNA	CDR3 protein
TRBV7-7	.	13	TRBJ2-1	.	TGTGCCAGCAGCCCGAACCCAGGGAATGAGCAGTTCTTC	CASSPNPGNEQFF
TRBV28	few	15	TRBJ2-3	TRBD1	TGTGCCAGCAGTATCGACAGGGCAGGGGCAGATACGCAGTATTTT	CASSIDRAGADTQYF
TRBV27	.	14	TRBJ2-7	TRBD1	TGTGCCAGCAGTCGGACAGGGGGCATCTACGAGCAGTACTTC	CASSRTGGIYEQYF
TRBV5-1	.	15	TRBJ1-5	.	TGCGCCAGCAGCTTGGTCGGCAGCCCAGGGCAGCCCCAGCATTTT	CASSLVGSPGQPQHF
TRBV7-9	.	14	TRBJ2-1	TRBD2	TGTGCCAGCAGCTTAGGCCCGGGACTAGCAGTTCCGTTCTTC	CASSLGPGLAVPFF
TRBV7-2	.	14	TRBJ2-7	.	TGTGCCAGCAGCTTAGGACTATCCTCCTACGAGCAGTACTTC	CASSLGLSSYEQYF
TRBV19	.	15	TRBJ1-3	TRBD1	TGTGCCAGTAGTAACACAGGGGGCACTGGAAACACCATATATTTT	CASSNTGGTGNTIYF
TRBV30	once	11	TRBJ2-3	.	TGTGCCTGGGGAGGCACAGATACGCAGTATTTT	CAWGGTDTQYF
TRBV7-8	.	14	TRBJ1-1	.	TGTGCCAGCAGCTTAGCACAGGGAATGAGGAAAGCTTTCTTT	CASSLAQGMRKAFF
TRBV18	.	14	TRBJ1-1	TRBD1	TGTGCCAGCTCTCCTGGACAGGGGAGGACTGAAGCTTTCTTT	CASSPGQGRTEAFF
TRBV5-4	once	15	TRBJ2-5	TRBD2	TGTGCCAGCAGCCCGGGGGGGGGAACACAAGAGACCCAGTACTTC	CASSPGGGTQETQYF
TRBV11-2	.	15	TRBJ2-1	.	TGTGCCAGCAGCCTAGACAGGCTCTTTTTGAATGAGCAGTTCTTC	CASSLDRLFLNEQFF
TRBV25-1	.	13	TRBJ2-7	.	TGTGCCAGCAGTGAATATCCCAGGGACGAGCAGTACTTC	CASSEYPRDEQYF
TRBV7-3	few	17	TRBJ2-1	TRBD2	TGTGCCAGCAGCTTAATGGGGGGGAGGGCTTCCTACAATGAGCAGTTCTTC	CASSLMGGRASYNEQFF
TRBV7-2	.	16	TRBJ2-2	TRBD1	TGTGCCAGCAGCGTCCCCGGGACAGGGTTCCCCGGGGAGCTGTTTTTT	CASSVPGTGFPGELFF
TRBV6-4	few	12	TRBJ2-7	TRBD1	TGTGCCAGCAGGGACAGGGGCTCCGAGCAGTACTTC	CASRDRGSEQYF
TRBV2	.	13	TRBJ1-1	.	TGTGCCAGCAGTAGAGAGGGGAACACTGAAGCTTTCTTT	CASSREGNTEAFF
TRBV6-5	few	11	TRBJ1-1	.	TGTGCCAGTAGAGTGAACACTGAAGCTTTCTTT	CASRVNTEAFF
TRBV6-5	.	14	TRBJ1-1	.	TGTGCCAGCAGGGGGGGGGTGAGGAACACTGAAGCTTTCTTT	CASRGGVRNTEAFF
TRBV7-3	.	17	TRBJ2-1	TRBD2	TGTGCCAGCAGCTTGGTTCCTAGCGGGGGGCTATACAATGAGCAGTTCTTC	CASSLVPSGGLYNEQFF
TRBV30	few	18	TRBJ2-6	.	TGTGCCTGGGGAGGCTACAGGGAAGATCTCTCTGGGGCCAACGTCCTGACTTTC	CAWGGYREDLSGANVLTF
TRBV7-8	.	15	TRBJ1-3	TRBD1	TGTGCCAGCAGCCCACTAACAGGGGGCGGAAACACCATATATTTT	CASSPLTGGGNTIYF
TRBV18	few	16	TRBJ1-2	.	TGTGCCAGCTCACCAGATCAGGGGAGGGCTTCCTATGGCTACACCTTC	CASSPDQGRASYGYTF
TRBV30	.	15	TRBJ1-6	.	TGTGCCTGGATGACAGTCCTCGGAAATAATTCACCCCTCCACTTT	CAWMTVLGNNSPLHF
TRBV19	.	17	TRBJ2-7	TRBD2	TGTGCCAGTAGTACAGGCCTACTAGCGGGGGCCCCCTACGAGCAGTACTTC	CASSTGLLAGAPYEQYF
TRBV27	.	14	TRBJ2-7	TRBD1	TGTGCCAGCAGCCCCTACCGGGACAGCCCGATTTGGTACTTC	CASSPYRDSPIWYF
TRBV10-3	.	14	TRBJ2-2	TRBD2	TGTGCCATCGAGGGGCGGGAGAGGGCCGGGGAGCTGTTTTTT	CAIEGRERAGELFF
TRBV18	.	15	TRBJ2-1	.	TGTGCCAGCTCACCTGAGACAGGTCTATACAATGAGCAGTTCTTC	CASSPETGLYNEQFF
TRBV18	few	15	TRBJ2-2	TRBD1	TGTGCCAGCTCACCCCTCGAAACAGGGGCCGGGGAGCTGTTTTTT	CASSPLETGAGELFF
TRBV6-5	.	15	TRBJ2-6	TRBD1	TGTGCCAGCAGTCAGACAGGGGCTGGGGCCAACGTCCTGACTTTC	CASSQTGAGANVLTF
TRBV5-5	.	17	TRBJ1-5	.	TGTGCCAGCAGCTTGTCCATTGTTACTTATAGCAATCAGTCCCAGCATTTT	CASSLSIVTYSNQSQHF
TRBV23-1	.	13	TRBJ1-3	.	TGCGCCAGCCGGCGGACATCTGGAAACACCATATATTTT	CASRRTSGNTIYF
TRBV28	.	15	TRBJ2-1	.	TGTGCCAGCAGTTTAGTGGGAGCCTCCTACAATGAGCAGTTCTTC	CASSLVGASYNEQFF
TRBV29-1	.	15	TRBJ1-3	TRBD1	TGCAGCGTTGCTGGGACAGGGGAATCTGGAAACACCATATATTTT	CSVAGTGESGNTIYF
TRBV5-1	many	15	TRBJ2-1	.	TGCGCCAGCACCTTAAGCCGTAGCTCCTACAATGAGCAGTTCTTC	CASTLSRSSYNEQFF
TRBV5-1	once	15	TRBJ1-1	TRBD1	TGCGCCAGCAGGGCCGGGACAGGGAGGGGTACTGAAGCTTTCTTT	CASRAGTGRGTEAFF
TRBV7-9	.	16	TRBJ2-5	TRBD2	TGTGCCAGCAGCTTAGAGGCGCGGGGGGGTGGAGAGACCCAGTACTTC	CASSLEARGGGETQYF
TRBV5-5	.	15	TRBJ2-7	.	TGTGCCAGCAGCTTGCTCTCCAGGCCCCTCCACGAGCAGTACTTC	CASSLLSRPLHEQYF
TRBV6-1	.	14	TRBJ2-7	TRBD2	TGTGCCAGCAGAGGGACTAGCGGGACAGGCGAGCAGTACTTC	CASRGTSGTGEQYF
TRBV5-4	.	13	TRBJ2-2	.	TGTGCCAGCAGCTTGCGGAGGACCGGGGAGCTGTTTTTT	CASSLRRTGELFF
TRBV18	once	16	TRBJ2-2	.	TGTGCCAGCTCACCACCGTCGGGACAAAACACCGGGGAGCTGTTTTTT	CASSPPSGQNTGELFF
TRBV10-3	.	15	TRBJ2-1	TRBD1	TGTGCCATCAGTGAGAACAGGGGGAACTACAATGAGCAGTTCTTC	CAISENRGNYNEQFF
TRBV11-2	.	14	TRBJ2-3	.	TGTGCCAGCAGCTTAGATTTTGCTAGCCGAGCGCAGTATTTT	CASSLDFASRAQYF
TRBV11-2	.	16	TRBJ2-2	.	TGTGCCAGCAGCTTAGATCAGTGGCTGGTGGCCGGGGAGCTGTTTTTT	CASSLDQWLVAGELFF
TRBV7-9	once	15	TRBJ2-1	TRBD1	TGTGCCAGCAGCTTAGGAGGACAGGGGGGTCATGAGCAGTTCTTC	CASSLGGQGGHEQFF
TRBV14	.	19	TRBJ2-1	TRBD2	TGTGCCAGCAGCCAAGGGGGACTAGCGGGAGGGCCCGCCTACAATGAGCAGTTCTTC	CASSQGGLAGGPAYNEQFF
TRBV4-1	.	17	TRBJ2-7	TRBD2	TGCGCCAGCAGCCAAAGACTAGCGGGGGGGCTATCCTACGAGCAGTACTTC	CASSQRLAGGLSYEQYF
TRBV9	.	18	TRBJ2-5	.	TGTGCCAGCAGCGCAGGAGTAGTTGGGCAGGGGACACTAGAGACCCAGTACTTC	CASSAGVVGQGTLETQYF
TRBV28	.	14	TRBJ1-4	TRBD1	TGTGCCAGCAGGCGGGACAGACTTAATGAAAAACTGTTTTTT	CASRRDRLNEKLFF
TRBV1	.	17	TRBJ2-5	.	TGCACCAGCAGCCAAGATATGGTTGCGGGAGCGAAAGAGACCCAGTACTTC	CTSSQDMVAGAKETQYF
TRBV5-4	.	16	TRBJ2-1	TRBD1	TGTGCCAGCAGCAGTAAGACAGGGAGCAATTACAATGAGCAGTTCTTC	CASSSKTGSNYNEQFF
TRBV5-1	.	13	TRBJ2-7	.	TGCGCCAGCAGCTTGGAAGTTTCCTACGAGCAGTACTTC	CASSLEVSYEQYF
TRBV6-1	.	14	TRBJ2-1	.	TGTGCCAGCAGCCTGGGGACAAGGTCTCCGTTGCCGTTCTTC	CASSLGTRSPLPFF
TRBV10-3	once	14	TRBJ1-5	.	TGTGCCACGCAAAGCCAGGGGAACGATCAGCCCCAGCATTTT	CATQSQGNDQPQHF
TRBV2	few	15	TRBJ2-7	TRBD2	TGTGCCAGCAGTGAAGGGCTAGCGGAAACCTACGAGCAGTACTTC	CASSEGLAETYEQYF
TRBV5-5	.	15	TRBJ1-5	TRBD1	TGTGCCAGCAGCTTTGGGACAGGGGAGGGTCAGCCCCAGCATTTT	CASSFGTGEGQPQHF
TRBV5-1	.	14	TRBJ1-1	.	TGCGCCAGCAGCTCGAGTACCCCCCGGACAGAAGCTTTCTTT	CASSSSTPRTEAFF